These 3 T cell receptor beta chains were all obtained from the same sample, sequenced in a study of Ad26.COV2.S vaccination and SARS-CoV-2 variants. Clones were sequenced by immunoSEQ multiplex PCR, and TCRdb holds only the in-frame ones, with some missing. In the table there are around 300,000 clones, roughly nine tenths of which are singletons. The treatment denotes: roughly 20 received Ad26.COV2.S at low or high dose, single or two shots; about 5 received placebo; per-sample allocation not given. The study sampled participants on day 63 after the first vaccine or placebo injection. The source material was peripheral blood, sampled in a trial of Ad26.COV2.S vaccine versus placebo. Receptors originate from a person between 18 and 65 years old who received the Ad26.COV2.S COVID-19 vaccine or a placebo.

This sequence joins TRBV10-3 and TRBJ2-3; 12 nucleotides agree with TRBD2. In germline, CDR1 is ENHRY, CDR2 SYGVKD. V shed 6 bases and J 6 bases; nucleotides not matched to a gene: 10. The CDR3 contains 16 residues. The CDR3 sequence is CAISATPSGGADTQYF. The CDR3 DNA follows: TGTGCCATCAGCGCCACTCCTAGCGGGGGGGCGGATACGCAGTATTTT.

The chain recombines TRBV11-2 with TRBJ2-5; weak D call: TRBD2 (6 bases). Germline CDR1 is SGHAT and CDR2 is FQNNGV. The CDR3 sequence is 15 residues long. V was cut by 1 base and J by 1 base, with 10 bases left in between. The CDR3 nucleotides read TGTGCCAGCAGCTTAGCGGGGGTGATCCAAGAGACCCAGTACTTC. Residues: CASSLAGVIQETQYF.

This clone was observed a few times. The chain employs TRBV7-2 and TRBJ1-2; 7 positions agree with TRBD1. The junction had 9 bases not matched to a gene; V was cut back by 1 base and J by 7 bases. CDR3 length equals 15 residues. CDR1 is SGHTA and CDR2 is FQGNSA in the germline V gene. CDR3 coding DNA: TGTGCCAGCAGCTTAGATGAGGGGGCGCGTCTTGGCTACACCTTC. Protein product: CASSLDEGARLGYTF.